This T cell receptor (beta chain) was recorded in a study of shared clonotypes between healthy human individuals. Notes on the study in general: Roughly 5% of naive CD4 clonotypes were shared across a few donors.

Positive CCR7 selection of CD45RO-negative cells yielded the naive CD8 cells, and terminally differentiated effector memory CD45RA+ cells were excluded. Source study methods: Because ImmunoSEQ provided only junction sequences with no quality scores, the filtering differed. TCRdb's copy holds only in-frame clones and misses some; the assay was immunoSEQ multiplex PCR. From that table come the V and J calls and clone size; the DNA was used to work out D and trimming. The sample holds 1.5 million to 2.5 million clones, about 95% seen once. Germline V lookup: CDR1 SNHLY, CDR2 FYNNEI. Trimming removed 3 bases from V and 5 bases from J; junction bases left unmatched: 6. CDR3 length equals 14 residues. Note on this clone: Its target is not known.

Material for sequencing was naive CD8+ T cells sorted from blood. The TCR originated in a young man in good health. This chain joins TRBV2 and TRBJ2-7; 8 nucleotides align to TRBD1. The DNA of the CDR3 is TGTGCCAGCAGTGACAGGGGGCGCGGGGACGAGCAGTACTTC. Translated, it gives CASSDRGRGDEQYF.